Presented here are 25 T cell receptor beta chains from one specimen sequenced in a study of OX40 agonist ivuxolimab in advanced cancers. The table came from immunoSEQ multiplex PCR; TCRdb's copy has only in-frame clones and leaves some out. The repertoire holds tens of thousands of clones, with 85% as singletons. The sample here was CD4+ or CD8+ T cells sorted from blood, taken in a trial of the OX40 agonist ivuxolimab. These receptors were collected from an adult with an advanced solid tumor such as melanoma, head and neck, liver or kidney cancer.

The chain recombines TRBV12-5 with TRBJ2-7, with 7 bases lining up with TRBD1. CDR3 length: 13 residues. J lost 1 base, V lost 6 bases, and 3 bases had no gene match. CDR1 is LGHNT, CDR2 FRNRAP, per germline. The CDR3 loop is CASGGTVSYEQYF. The CDR3 DNA follows: TGTGCTAGTGGGGGGACAGTGTCCTACGAGCAGTACTTC.

The chain combines TRBV6-1 with TRBJ2-3; tentatively, D is TRBD1 (6 bases). Deletions cut 1 base from V and 5 bases from J, with 10 bases between. Germline loops: CDR1 MNHNS, CDR2 SASEGT. CDR3 length: 14 residues. The CDR3 DNA follows: TGTGCCAGCAGTGAAGGGCAGGGGCGAGATACGCAGTATTTT. This encodes CASSEGQGRDTQYF.

This chain joins TRBV7-2 and TRBJ1-5, with D hard to call. In germline, CDR1 is SGHTA, CDR2 FQGNSA. V lost 3 bases and J 4 bases, leaving 7 bases between the germline ends. This CDR3 has 13 amino acids. CDR3 DNA: TGTGCCAGCAGCTTGCAAGAAAATCAGCCCCAGCATTTT. Its translation is CASSLQENQPQHF.

This CDR3 is CSARSQNIQYF. As DNA, the CDR3 is TGCAGTGCGCGGTCCCAAAACATTCAGTACTTC. The chain employs TRBV20-1 and TRBJ2-4; D ambiguous. Germline CDR1 and CDR2: DFQATT and SNEGSKA (reference sequence). V dropped 6 bases and J dropped 5 bases, with 8 bases sitting between them. CDR3 length: 11 amino acids.

This clone was observed a handful of times. The chain recombines TRBV7-9 with TRBJ1-1; D is unclear. The germline V and J ends were trimmed by 5 bases and 1 base, with 8 bases remaining between them. The CDR3 is 13 residues long. CDR1 SEHNR and CDR2 FQNEAQ come from the germline V gene (reference sequence). In nucleotides, the CDR3 is TGTGCCAGCAGCCCCGGACGGAACACTGAAGCTTTCTTT. Its translation: CASSPGRNTEAFF.

J is TRBJ2-1 and V is TRBV29-1; 10 bases agree with TRBD2. Germline V lookup: CDR1 SQVTM, CDR2 ANQGSEA. V lost 7 bases, J lost 0 bases, and 3 bases stayed unmatched. The CDR3 sequence is 14 residues long. The CDR3 spells CSGSGGSSYNEQFF. DNA for the CDR3: TGCAGCGGTAGCGGGGGGAGCTCCTACAATGAGCAGTTCTTC.

This rearrangement joins TRBV10-2 to TRBJ2-1; D assignment may be TRBD1 or TRBD2 (5 bases each). The CDR3 totals 14 residues. Germline values: CDR1 WSHSY, CDR2 SAAADI. V dropped 6 bases and J dropped 4 bases, with 13 bases sitting between them. As DNA, the CDR3 is TGCGCCAGCAGGCGAGGGGAGCTTTACAATGAGCAGTTCTTC. Protein sequence: CASRRGELYNEQFF.

This clone was detected only once. The V call is TRBV6-6, the J call TRBJ1-3; D call uncertain. V was clipped by 6 bases and J by 0 bases, with 9 bases between them. The germline V gene has CDR1 MNHNY and CDR2 SVGAGI (reference sequence). The CDR3 runs 14 residues. The CDR3 reads CASSLRGSGNTIYF. As DNA, the CDR3 is TGTGCCAGCAGCCTCCGCGGCTCTGGAAACACCATATATTTT.

The chain couples TRBV28 to TRBJ2-1; tentatively, D is TRBD2 (5 bases). Per germline, CDR1 MDHEN and CDR2 SYDVKM. The CDR3 contains 18 residues. Trimming cost V 1 base and J 0 bases, with 16 bases left between them. CDR3 region: CASSLSPGLGSSYNEQFF. The CDR3 DNA follows: TGTGCCAGCAGTTTATCTCCCGGACTCGGTAGCTCCTACAATGAGCAGTTCTTC.

This chain links TRBV7-9 with TRBJ2-3, with 9 bases fitting TRBD2. The CDR3 runs to 17 residues. CDR1 and CDR2 (germline): SEHNR, FQNEAQ (reference sequence). The junction had 9 bases not matched to a gene; V was cut back by 5 bases and J by 0 bases. DNA of the CDR3: TGTGCCAGCAGCCTTCCGACTAGCGGAGATAGCACAGATACGCAGTATTTT. Translation: CASSLPTSGDSTDTQYF.

The chain uses TRBV5-6 and TRBJ1-5; TRBD1 is a possible D gene (6 bases). The CDR3 extends over 16 amino acids. V lost 6 bases to trimming and J lost 4 bases, with 20 bases between them. Germline CDR1 reads SGHDT; CDR2 reads YYEEEE. In DNA form, the CDR3 reads TGTGCCAGCACCCTATTATCAGGGGTAAGGAATCAGCCCCAGCATTTT. Translated, it gives CASTLLSGVRNQPQHF. The full variable domain, with the rest looked up from reference TRBV5-6 and TRBJ1-5, is DAGVTQSPTHLIKTRGQQVTLRCSPKSGHDTVSWYQQALGQGPQFIFQYYEEEERQRGNFPDRFSGHQFPNYSSELNVNALLLGDSALYLCASTLLSGVRNQPQHFGDGTRLSIL.

There are a few counts of this clone. J is TRBJ2-7 and V is TRBV4-1; 7 positions match TRBD1. Germline V gives CDR1 MGHRA, CDR2 YSYEKL. This CDR3 region has 15 residues. V shed 4 bases and J 6 bases; nucleotides not matched to a gene: 12. Here the CDR3 DNA reads TGCGCCAGCAGCCCCTCAGGGGGATTGGGTCTCGAGCAGTACTTC. Protein sequence: CASSPSGGLGLEQYF.

CDR3 residues: CASSDISTDTQYF. CDR3 nucleotides: TGCGCCAGCAGCGACATTAGCACAGATACGCAGTATTTT. The V call is TRBV5-1, the J call TRBJ2-3; D is uncertain. The CDR3 contains 13 residues. V was trimmed by 4 bases and J by 0 bases, leaving 6 bases between them. CDR1 SGHRS and CDR2 YFSETQ come from the germline V gene.

The genes are TRBV5-8 and TRBJ2-3; D remains unclear. V was shortened by 4 bases and J by 2 bases, with 14 bases between the two germline ends. This CDR3 is built from 15 residues. Germline assignment: CDR1 SGHTS and CDR2 YDEGEE. CDR3 region: CASSPGRRSTDTQYF. CDR3 bases: TGTGCCAGCAGCCCAGGACGGAGATCCACAGATACGCAGTATTTT. The whole variable domain, remainder taken from reference TRBV5-8 and TRBJ2-3, is EAGVTQSPTHLIKTRGQQATLRCSPISGHTSVYWYQQALGLGLQFLLWYDEGEERNRGNFPPRFSGRQFPNYSSELNVNALELEDSALYLCASSPGRRSTDTQYFGPGTRLTVL.

The V gene is TRBV19, the J gene TRBJ1-3, with 7 nucleotides matching TRBD1. In germline, CDR1 is LNHDA, CDR2 SQIVND (reference sequence). There are 15 residues in the CDR3. The trim removed 6 bases at V and 0 bases at J, leaving 5 bases unmatched. The CDR3 here is CASRRGQRSGNTIYF. In DNA form, the CDR3 reads TGTGCCAGTAGGAGGGGGCAACGCTCTGGAAACACCATATATTTT.

CDR3 sequence: CASSANGGGEETQYF. CDR3 in DNA: TGTGCCAGCAGTGCAAACGGTGGAGGGGAAGAGACCCAGTACTTC. The chain joins TRBV28 to TRBJ2-5; maybe TRBD2 (6 bases). The ends were cut back, 5 bases at V and 3 bases at J, with 16 bases in the middle. The CDR3 extends over 15 amino acids. Germline assignment: CDR1 MDHEN and CDR2 SYDVKM. The full variable domain, in which reference TRBV28 and TRBJ2-5 provide the parts outside the CDR3, is DVKVTQSSRYLVKRTGEKVFLECVQDMDHENMFWYRQDPGLGLRLIYFSYDVKMKEKGDIPEGYSVSREKKERFSLILESASTNQTSMYLCASSANGGGEETQYFGPGTRLLVL.

This chain links TRBV4-1 with TRBJ1-1; the D is unclear. In germline, CDR1 is MGHRA, CDR2 YSYEKL. The V end was cut by 1 base, the J end by 11 bases, with 17 bases between. This CDR3 comprises 14 residues. CDR3 in amino acids: CASSQVGPMPGAFF. The DNA of the CDR3 is TGCGCCAGCAGCCAAGTCGGACCAATGCCGGGGGCTTTCTTT.

The chain carries TRBV7-2 and TRBJ1-4; TRBD1 matches 10 bases. Looked up from germline, CDR1 is SGHTA and CDR2 is FQGNSA. V trimming: 4 bases; J trimming: 6 bases; junction bases outside the gene matches: 5. This CDR3 is 15 amino acids long. The chain's CDR3 is CASSSGTGVYEKLFF. The CDR3 DNA sequence: TGTGCCAGCAGCTCTGGGACAGGGGTTTATGAAAAACTGTTTTTT.

J is TRBJ2-1 and V is TRBV14; TRBD2 is a possible D gene (6 bases). V lost 8 bases to trimming and J lost 7 bases, with 18 bases between them. There are 14 residues in the CDR3. CDR1 is SGHDN and CDR2 is FVKESK in the germline V gene. The CDR3 loop is CASRSVGGGNEQFF. DNA of the CDR3: TGTGCCAGCCGCTCCGTGGGAGGCGGTAATGAGCAGTTCTTC. Based on the CDR3 plus reference TRBV14 and TRBJ2-1, the full variable domain is EAGVTQFPSHSVIEKGQTVTLRCDPISGHDNLYWYRRVMGKEIKFLLHFVKESKQDESGMPNNRFLAERTGGTYSTLKVQPAELEDSGVYFCASRSVGGGNEQFFGPGTRLTVL.

This rearrangement joins TRBV6-1 to TRBJ2-5, with a tentative D call TRBD2 (5 bases). Trimming cost V 1 base and J 5 bases, with 11 bases left between them. The CDR3 has 14 residues. The germline gives CDR1 MNHNS, CDR2 SASEGT. CDR3 DNA: TGTGCCAGCAGTGAAGACCTCAGGAGGGAGACCCAGTACTTC. It specifies CASSEDLRRETQYF.

V is TRBV30 and J is TRBJ2-6; D gene ambiguous. The V gene lost 7 bases and the J gene lost 4 bases, with 14 bases spanning the gap. Germline loops: CDR1 GTSNPN, CDR2 SVGIG (reference sequence). The CDR3 is made up of 14 amino acids. The DNA for the CDR3 is TGTGCCTTGGACGAAAGGGCCGGGGCCAACGTCCTGACTTTC. This gives the protein CALDERAGANVLTF. The variable domain in full, completed from reference TRBV30 and TRBJ2-6, reads SQTIHQWPATLVQPVGSPLSLECTVEGTSNPNLYWYRQAAGRGLQLLFYSVGIGQISSEVPQNLSASRPQDRQFILSSKKLLLSDSGFYLCALDERAGANVLTFGAGSRLTVL.

The genes are TRBV15 and TRBJ2-5; the match to TRBD1 covers 11 bases. CDR3 length: 15 residues. Germline CDR1 reads LNHNV; CDR2 reads YYDKDF (reference sequence). The trim removed 5 bases at V and 5 bases at J, leaving 7 bases unmatched. The CDR3 protein is CATSGGTGGQETQYF. CDR3 DNA: TGTGCCACCAGCGGCGGGACAGGGGGGCAGGAGACCCAGTACTTC.

This clone was detected a few times. J is TRBJ1-2 and V is TRBV1. TRBV1 is classified as a pseudogene. CDR3 size: 16 residues. CDR3 coding DNA: TGCACCAGCAGCCACTTCCCTTGGGACCCTAACTATGGCTACACCTTC. Translated, it gives CTSSHFPWDPNYGYTF.

The genes are TRBV7-8 and TRBJ2-3; TRBD2 matches 12 bases. After removal of 5 bases from V and 3 bases from J, the junction contained 3 bases not matched to a gene. CDR1 is SGHVS and CDR2 is FQNEAQ in the germline V gene. There are 15 residues in the CDR3. CDR3 nucleotides: TGTGCCAGCAGCCCTAGCGGGGGGGCGACAGATACGCAGTATTTT. The encoded protein is CASSPSGGATDTQYF.

The chain uses TRBV28 and TRBJ1-1, with D uncertain. The CDR3 covers 14 residues. Germline V gene lookup returns CDR1 MDHEN and CDR2 SYDVKM. V gave up 3 bases and J gave up 0 bases, with 8 bases separating them. CDR3 nucleotides: TGTGCCAGCAGTTTCGAACAGATGAACACTGAAGCTTTCTTT. Residues: CASSFEQMNTEAFF.